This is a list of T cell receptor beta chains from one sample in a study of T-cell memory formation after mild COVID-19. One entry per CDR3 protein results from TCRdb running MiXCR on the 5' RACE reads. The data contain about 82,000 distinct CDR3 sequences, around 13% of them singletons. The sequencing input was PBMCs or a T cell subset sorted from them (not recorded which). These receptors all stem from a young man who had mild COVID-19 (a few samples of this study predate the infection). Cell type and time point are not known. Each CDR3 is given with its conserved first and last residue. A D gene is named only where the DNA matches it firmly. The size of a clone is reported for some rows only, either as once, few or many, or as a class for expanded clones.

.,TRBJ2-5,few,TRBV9,CASGFGEVQGQETQYF,TGTGCCAGCGGCTTCGGGGAGGTTCAGGGGCAAGAGACCCAGTACTTC
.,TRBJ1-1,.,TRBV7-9,CASSSQDQNTEAFF,TGTGCCAGCAGCTCACAGGATCAGAACACTGAAGCTTTCTTT
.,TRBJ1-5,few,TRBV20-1,CSARVDSPAGGSNQPQHF,TGCAGTGCTAGAGTGGACAGCCCCGCCGGAGGGAGCAATCAGCCCCAGCATTTT
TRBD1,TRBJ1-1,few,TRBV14,CASSQAGTGNTEAFF,TGTGCCAGCAGCCAAGCCGGGACAGGGAACACTGAAGCTTTCTTT
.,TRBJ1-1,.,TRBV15,CATSGNTEAFF,TGTGCCACCTCGGGGAACACTGAAGCTTTCTTT
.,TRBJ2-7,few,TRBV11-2,CASSSRAYYEQYF,TGTGCCAGCAGTTCCCGGGCGTACTACGAGCAGTACTTC
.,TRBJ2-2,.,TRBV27,CASSSGHFTGELFF,TGTGCCAGCAGTTCCGGACACTTCACCGGGGAGCTGTTTTTT
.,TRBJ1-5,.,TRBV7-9,CASSLDSTSNQPQHF,TGTGCCAGCAGCTTAGATTCCACGAGCAATCAGCCCCAGCATTTT
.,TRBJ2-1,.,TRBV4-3,CASSQDPGQKYNEQFF,TGCGCCAGCAGCCAAGATCCCGGACAGAAGTACAATGAGCAGTTCTTC
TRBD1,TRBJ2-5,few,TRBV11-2,CASSLGVGTGSGQETQYF,TGTGCCAGCAGCTTAGGGGTTGGGACAGGGAGTGGGCAAGAGACCCAGTACTTC
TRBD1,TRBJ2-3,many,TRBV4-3,CASSQDLEDRQGVSTDTQYF,TGCGCCAGCAGCCAAGATCTCGAGGATAGACAGGGGGTTTCCACAGATACGCAGTATTTT
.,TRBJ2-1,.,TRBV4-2,CASSQAYNEQFF,TGTGCCAGCAGCCAGGCCTACAATGAGCAGTTCTTC
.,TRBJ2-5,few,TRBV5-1,CASSFRPGQLQETQYF,TGCGCCAGCAGCTTCCGACCGGGACAACTCCAAGAGACCCAGTACTTC
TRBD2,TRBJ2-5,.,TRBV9,CASSVGTSGQETQYF,TGTGCCAGCAGCGTAGGAACTAGCGGACAAGAGACCCAGTACTTC
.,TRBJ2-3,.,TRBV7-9,CASSSLDYSQYF,TGTGCCAGCAGCTCCCTGGACTACTCGCAGTATTTT
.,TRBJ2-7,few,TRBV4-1,CASSQKQGYEQYF,TGCGCCAGCAGCCAAAAACAGGGCTACGAGCAGTACTTC
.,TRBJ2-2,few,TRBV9,CASSEQGAGELFF,TGTGCCAGCAGCGAACAGGGAGCCGGGGAGCTGTTTTTT
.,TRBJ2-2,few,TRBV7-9,CASSLRELFF,TGTGCCAGCAGCTTGAGGGAGCTGTTTTTT
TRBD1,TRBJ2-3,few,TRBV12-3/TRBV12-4,CASSTRTGYSTDTQYF,TGTGCCAGCAGTACCCGGACAGGGTATAGCACAGATACGCAGTATTTT
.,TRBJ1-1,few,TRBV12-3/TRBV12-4,CASSSLRRTEAFF,TGTGCCAGCAGTTCACTCCGGCGGACTGAAGCTTTCTTT
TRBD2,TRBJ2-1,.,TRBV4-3,CASSQEGDYLYNEQFF,TGCGCCAGCAGCCAAGAAGGGGACTACCTCTACAATGAGCAGTTCTTC
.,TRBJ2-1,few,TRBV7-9,CASSLGAGAQTYNEQFF,TGTGCCAGCAGCTTAGGCGCGGGGGCGCAGACCTACAATGAGCAGTTCTTC